The entry that follows covers one T cell receptor (beta chain) sequence. The antigen is unknown. Scientists made TCR beta libraries using quantitative 5'-RACE with molecular barcodes. TCRdb reanalysed the 5' RACE reads using MiXCR and keeps one entry per CDR3 protein. This sample yields a few hundred thousand distinct CDR3 sequences, of which roughly 18% are seen a single time; approximately 46% belongs to the top ten. This entry comes from a study of CD8 T cells in ankylosing spondylitis. Study observations and caveats: Eight highly homologous variants formed a TCR beta motif that appeared characteristic of ankylosing spondylitis blood. Reactive arthritis synovial fluid and blood were previously reported to contain some motif variants. Disease-linked clones bore a CD8+ phenotype, appearing relatively rarely in peripheral blood. According to the report, clones linked to the disease were significantly enriched in matched synovial fluid samples taken from ankylosing spondylitis patients.

CDR1 DFQATT and CDR2 SNEGSKA come from the germline V gene (reference sequence). Trimming cost V 1 base and J 4 bases; bases outside gene matches: 15. The CDR3 runs 20 residues. Source material: blood, either unsorted or a sorted T cell fraction (not recorded which). The chain has TRBV20-1 and TRBJ2-3; 15 bases line up with TRBD2. This TCR came from a male donor with ankylosing spondylitis. CDR3 sequence (DNA): TGCAGTGCTAGAGTGCACGGGACTAGCGGGAGGAACGCACCCGCAGATACGCAGTATTTT. This codes for CSARVHGTSGRNAPADTQYF.